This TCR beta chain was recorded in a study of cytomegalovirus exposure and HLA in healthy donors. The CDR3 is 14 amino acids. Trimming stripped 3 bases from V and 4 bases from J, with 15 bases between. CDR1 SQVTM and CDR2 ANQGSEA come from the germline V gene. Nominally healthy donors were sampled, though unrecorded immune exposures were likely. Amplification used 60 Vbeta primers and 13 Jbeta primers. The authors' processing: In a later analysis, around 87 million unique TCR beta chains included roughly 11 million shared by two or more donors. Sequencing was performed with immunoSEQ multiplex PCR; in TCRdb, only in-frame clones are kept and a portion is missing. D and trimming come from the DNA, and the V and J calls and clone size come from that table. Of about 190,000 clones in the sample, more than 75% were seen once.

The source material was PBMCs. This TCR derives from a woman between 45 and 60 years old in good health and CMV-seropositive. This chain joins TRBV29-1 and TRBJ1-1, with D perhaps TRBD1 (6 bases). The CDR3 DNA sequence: TGCAGCGTTGAGAATCGGGGGGCGGGCACTGAAGCTTTCTTT. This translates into CSVENRGAGTEAFF. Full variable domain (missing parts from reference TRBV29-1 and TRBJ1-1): SAVISQKPSRDICQRGTSLTIQCQVDSQVTMMFWYRQQPGQSLTLIATANQGSEATYESGFVIDKFPISRPNLTFSTLTVSNMSPEDSSIYLCSVENRGAGTEAFFGQGTRLTVV.